The 18 T cell receptor beta chains given below trace back to one sample, sequenced in a study of cytomegalovirus exposure and HLA in healthy donors. Use of 60 Vbeta and 13 Jbeta primers characterized the PCR. The protocol was immunoSEQ multiplex PCR, while the TCRdb copy is restricted to in-frame clones and leaves out a portion. The data hold 160,000 or so clones, with roughly 80% observed a single time. The sequenced material came from PBMCs. The receptors derive from a woman under 40 in good health and CMV-seronegative.

This clone was detected a few times. The V gene is TRBV5-4, the J gene TRBJ2-2, with D maybe TRBD2 (6 bases). Germline values: CDR1 SGHNT, CDR2 YYREEE (reference sequence). Trimming left V 4 bases short and J 1 base short, with 11 bases between. The CDR3 loop spans 15 amino acids. CDR3: CASSAGPLNTGELFF. In DNA form, the CDR3 reads TGTGCCAGCAGCGCGGGACCGTTGAACACCGGGGAGCTGTTTTTT.

The chain combines TRBV9 with TRBJ1-3, with D unclear. This CDR3 comprises 15 residues. V lost 4 bases, J lost 2 bases, and 13 bases lay in between. Germline CDR1 is SGDLS and CDR2 is YYNGEE. CDR3 residues: CASSTWTDPGNTIYF. CDR3 nucleotides: TGTGCCAGCAGCACCTGGACTGACCCTGGAAACACCATATATTTT.

The CDR3 DNA is TGTGCCAGCAGCGTAGTGGACACTCACTCTGGAAACACCATATATTTT. Its translation: CASSVVDTHSGNTIYF. The chain recombines TRBV9 with TRBJ1-3; tentatively, D is TRBD1 (5 bases). This CDR3 contains 16 residues. V lost 0 bases and J lost 0, with 10 bases in between. CDR1 and CDR2 (germline): SGDLS, YYNGEE.

The chain links TRBV27 to TRBJ2-3, with D perhaps matching TRBD1 (6 bases). Looked up from germline, CDR1 is MNHEY and CDR2 is SMNVEV (reference sequence). V shed 4 bases and J shed 4 bases, with 12 bases lying between them. This CDR3 is built from 14 residues. The CDR3 spells CASSWGPQADTQYF. In DNA, the CDR3 is TGTGCCAGCAGTTGGGGGCCCCAGGCAGATACGCAGTATTTT.

This chain's CDR3 is CASSSYTGSSTDTQYF. The DNA for the CDR3 is TGTGCCAGCAGCTCCTATACGGGGAGTAGCACAGATACGCAGTATTTT. The gene calls are TRBV28 and TRBJ2-3; D might be TRBD2 (5 bases). CDR3 length equals 16 residues. Trimming removed 6 bases at V and 0 bases at J, with 16 bases between. Germline assignment: CDR1 MDHEN and CDR2 SYDVKM.

This chain links TRBV28 with TRBJ2-3; maybe TRBD2 (6 bases). V lost 5 bases and J 8 bases, leaving 14 bases between the germline ends. This CDR3 has 13 amino acids. The germline V gene encodes CDR1 MDHEN and CDR2 SYDVKM. The CDR3 DNA reads TGTGCCAGCAGTCCCGATTGGAGGGCTACGCAGTATTTT. Its translation is CASSPDWRATQYF. Full variable domain (remainder filled in from reference TRBV28 and TRBJ2-3): DVKVTQSSRYLVKRTGEKVFLECVQDMDHENMFWYRQDPGLGLRLIYFSYDVKMKEKGDIPEGYSVSREKKERFSLILESASTNQTSMYLCASSPDWRATQYFGPGTRLTVL.

CDR3 in DNA: TGCGCCAGCAGCACAAAAGGACAGGGGGGAGCTGAAGCTTTCTTT. It is translated as CASSTKGQGGAEAFF. The genes are TRBV5-1 and TRBJ1-1, with 10 bases that match TRBD1. The CDR3 consists of 15 residues. Per the germline V gene, CDR1 is SGHRS and CDR2 is YFSETQ. The trim removed 4 bases at V and 6 bases at J, leaving 9 bases unmatched.

The J gene is TRBJ2-7, the V gene TRBV30; D perhaps matches TRBD1 (5 bases). This CDR3 spans 15 amino acids. V lost 2 bases to trimming and J lost 0 bases, with 14 bases between them. Germline V gives CDR1 GTSNPN, CDR2 SVGIG (reference sequence). The CDR3 sequence is CAWSSRASSSYEQYF. The CDR3 bases are TGTGCCTGGAGTAGCAGGGCGTCGAGCTCCTACGAGCAGTACTTC. The complete variable domain, with remaining parts taken from reference TRBV30 and TRBJ2-7, reads SQTIHQWPATLVQPVGSPLSLECTVEGTSNPNLYWYRQAAGRGLQLLFYSVGIGQISSEVPQNLSASRPQDRQFILSSKKLLLSDSGFYLCAWSSRASSSYEQYFGPGTRLTVT.

CDR3 sequence reads: CASSQDQAGTEAFF. In DNA, the CDR3 is TGTGCCAGCAGCCAAGATCAGGCGGGCACTGAAGCTTTCTTT. The chain employs TRBV4-2 and TRBJ1-1; the D is unclear. CDR1 is LGHNA and CDR2 is YNFKEQ in the germline V gene. V shed 0 bases and J shed 4 bases, with 9 bases lying between them. The CDR3 runs 14 residues.

The V gene is TRBV29-1, the J gene TRBJ2-1; D might be TRBD2 (6 bases). CDR1 is SQVTM, CDR2 ANQGSEA, per germline. CDR3 length: 15 amino acids. The V end lost 5 bases, the J end lost 3 bases, and 17 bases lay between the germline ends. This CDR3 is CSVPAAGTDYNEQFF. CDR3 sequence (DNA): TGCAGCGTTCCCGCCGCGGGGACCGACTACAATGAGCAGTTCTTC.

The chain employs TRBV7-9 and TRBJ2-7; D ambiguous. The CDR3 extends over 13 amino acids. CDR1 and CDR2 from the germline V gene are SEHNR and FQNEAQ (reference sequence). V was shortened by 1 base and J by 1 base, with 5 bases between the two germline ends. CDR3 loop: CASSLVPSYEQYF. The CDR3 region has the DNA TGTGCCAGCAGCTTAGTCCCATCCTACGAGCAGTACTTC.

A single count supports this clone. V usage is TRBV5-1 and J usage is TRBJ2-7; D perhaps matches TRBD1 (5 bases). The V end was cut by 5 bases, the J end by 6 bases, with 15 bases between. CDR3 length equals 13 residues. The V gene's germline CDR1 is SGHRS and CDR2 YFSETQ. As DNA, the CDR3 is TGCGCCAGCAGGTCACCCTCAACAGGCGAGCAGTACTTC. Protein sequence: CASRSPSTGEQYF. Variable domain in full (rest from reference TRBV5-1 and TRBJ2-7): KAGVTQTPRYLIKTRGQQVTLSCSPISGHRSVSWYQQTPGQGLQFLFEYFSETQRNKGNFPGRFSGRQFSNSRSEMNVSTLELGDSALYLCASRSPSTGEQYFGPGTRLTVT.

The J gene is TRBJ2-2, the V gene TRBV5-1; D remains ambiguous. Trimming left V 3 bases short and J 2 bases short, with 8 bases between. Per the germline V gene, CDR1 is SGHRS and CDR2 is YFSETQ. The CDR3 is made up of 14 amino acids. CDR3 sequence reads: CASSSLINTGELFF. The CDR3, as DNA: TGCGCCAGCAGCTCCTTAATCAACACCGGGGAGCTGTTTTTT.

This chain uses TRBV6-1 with TRBJ1-5; D not certain. The V gene's germline CDR1 is MNHNS and CDR2 SASEGT. V was clipped by 1 base and J by 7 bases, with 11 bases between them. This CDR3 has 14 amino acids. The CDR3 DNA follows: TGTGCCAGCAGTGAAGACCTAGAGCGACAGCCCCAGCATTTT. Translating gives CASSEDLERQPQHF.

The CDR3 nucleotides are TGTGCCAGCAGCTTAATTGGCGGGGGGGTCTACAATGAGCAGTTCTTC. The encoded protein is CASSLIGGGVYNEQFF. The rearrangement uses TRBV7-3 and TRBJ2-1; 9 nucleotides line up with TRBD2. The germline V gene encodes CDR1 SGHTA and CDR2 FQGTGA. V lost 1 base, J lost 3 bases, and 4 bases stayed unmatched. The CDR3 has 16 amino acids.

The gene calls are TRBV28 and TRBJ2-5; 8 bases fit TRBD2. Trimming removed 5 bases from V and 5 bases from J; junction bases left unmatched: 7. There are 14 residues in the CDR3. CDR1 MDHEN and CDR2 SYDVKM come from the germline V gene. The DNA of the CDR3 is TGTGCCAGCAGTCCGGAGCGGGGGTGGGAGACCCAGTACTTC. Protein: CASSPERGWETQYF. Filled out from reference TRBV28 and TRBJ2-5, the complete variable domain reads DVKVTQSSRYLVKRTGEKVFLECVQDMDHENMFWYRQDPGLGLRLIYFSYDVKMKEKGDIPEGYSVSREKKERFSLILESASTNQTSMYLCASSPERGWETQYFGPGTRLLVL.

This clone was detected only once. The chain employs TRBV27 and TRBJ2-7; no clear D gene. With 0 bases removed from V and 4 bases from J, the gap between germline ends came to 13 bases. Germline V gives CDR1 MNHEY, CDR2 SMNVEV (reference sequence). The CDR3 consists of 15 residues. CDR3 coding DNA: TGTGCCAGCAGTTTATCAAGTCTTGCGTCATACGAGCAGTACTTC. As protein: CASSLSSLASYEQYF.

This chain connects TRBV25-1 to TRBJ1-2, with a weak D call TRBD1 (5 bases). Germline assignment: CDR1 MGHDK and CDR2 SYGVNS. V was clipped by 2 bases and J by 5 bases, with 12 bases between them. CDR3 size: 14 residues. CDR3 loop: CASSEAGRDYGYTF. DNA for the CDR3: TGTGCCAGCAGTGAAGCAGGGAGGGATTATGGCTACACCTTC.